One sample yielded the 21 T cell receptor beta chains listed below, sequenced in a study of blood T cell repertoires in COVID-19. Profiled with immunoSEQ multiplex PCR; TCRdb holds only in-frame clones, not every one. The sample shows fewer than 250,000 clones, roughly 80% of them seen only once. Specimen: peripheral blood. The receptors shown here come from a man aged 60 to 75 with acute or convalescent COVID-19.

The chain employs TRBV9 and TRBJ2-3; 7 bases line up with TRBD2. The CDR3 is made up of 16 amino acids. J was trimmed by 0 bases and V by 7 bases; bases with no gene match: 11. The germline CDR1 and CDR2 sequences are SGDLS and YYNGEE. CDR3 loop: CASSSTGGASTDTQYF. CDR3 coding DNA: TGTGCCAGCTCATCCACGGGGGGTGCTAGCACAGATACGCAGTATTTT.

The CDR3 region is CASSKTGSGNTIYF. Here the CDR3 DNA reads TGTGCCAGCAGCAAGACAGGCTCTGGAAACACCATATATTTT. The chain carries TRBV21-1 and TRBJ1-3; the D segment call TRBD1 is taken from the table without a DNA check. TRBV21-1 is tagged as a pseudogene. CDR3 length: 14 amino acids.

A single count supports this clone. The DNA for the CDR3 is TGTGCCAGCAGTGAAACCGAGGTTGTCGCTGAAGCTTTCTTT. Residues: CASSETEVVAEAFF. The rearrangement uses TRBV2 and TRBJ1-1, with D unclear. Trimming removed 2 bases at V and 6 bases at J, with 13 bases between. There are 14 residues in the CDR3. Germline CDR1 reads SNHLY; CDR2 reads FYNNEI.

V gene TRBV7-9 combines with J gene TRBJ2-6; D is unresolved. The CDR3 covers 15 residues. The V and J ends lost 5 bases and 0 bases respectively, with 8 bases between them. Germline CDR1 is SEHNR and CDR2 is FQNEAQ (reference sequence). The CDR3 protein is CASSLTRSGANVLTF. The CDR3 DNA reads TGTGCCAGCAGCCTGACTCGCTCTGGGGCCAACGTCCTGACTTTC.

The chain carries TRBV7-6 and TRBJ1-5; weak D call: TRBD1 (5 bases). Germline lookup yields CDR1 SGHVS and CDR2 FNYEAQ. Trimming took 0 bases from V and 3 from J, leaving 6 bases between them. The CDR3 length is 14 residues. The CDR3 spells CASSLAGPNQPQHF. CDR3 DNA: TGTGCCAGCAGCTTAGCGGGGCCCAATCAGCCCCAGCATTTT.

CDR3 sequence (DNA): TGTGCCAGCAGTCCGACTAGCGGGGCAATCGGGGAGCTGTTTTTT. Its protein is CASSPTSGAIGELFF. The chain couples TRBV7-3 to TRBJ2-2; 11 bases fit TRBD2. In germline, CDR1 is SGHTA, CDR2 FQGTGA. J was trimmed by 7 bases and V by 6 bases; bases with no gene match: 7. CDR3 length: 15 amino acids.

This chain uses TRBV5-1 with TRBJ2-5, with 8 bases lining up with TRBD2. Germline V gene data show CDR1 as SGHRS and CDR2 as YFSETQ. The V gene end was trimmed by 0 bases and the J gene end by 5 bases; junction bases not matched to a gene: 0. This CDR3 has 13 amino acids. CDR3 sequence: CASSLGLAETQYF. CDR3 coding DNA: TGCGCCAGCAGCTTGGGACTAGCGGAGACCCAGTACTTC.

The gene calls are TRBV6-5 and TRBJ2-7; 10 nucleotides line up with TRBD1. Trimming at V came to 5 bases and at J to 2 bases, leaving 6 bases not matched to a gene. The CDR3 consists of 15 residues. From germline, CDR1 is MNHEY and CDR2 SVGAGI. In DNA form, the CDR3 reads TGTGCCAGCAGTCCCTCGACAGGGGGCGCCTACGAGCAGTACTTC. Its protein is CASSPSTGGAYEQYF.

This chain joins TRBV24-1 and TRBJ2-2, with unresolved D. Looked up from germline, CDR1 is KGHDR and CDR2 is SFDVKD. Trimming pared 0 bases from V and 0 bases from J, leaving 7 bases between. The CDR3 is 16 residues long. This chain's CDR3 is CATSDLRGTNTGELFF. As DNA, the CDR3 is TGTGCCACCAGTGATTTGCGAGGCACGAACACCGGGGAGCTGTTTTTT.

This chain's CDR3 is CASRQGDTEAFF. DNA for the CDR3: TGTGCCAGCCGACAGGGGGACACTGAAGCTTTCTTT. The genes are TRBV12-3 or TRBV12-4 and TRBJ1-1; 9 bases are a match to TRBD1. The CDR3 runs to 12 residues. The J segment lost 3 bases and the V segment lost 8 bases, leaving 1 base of the junction unmatched.

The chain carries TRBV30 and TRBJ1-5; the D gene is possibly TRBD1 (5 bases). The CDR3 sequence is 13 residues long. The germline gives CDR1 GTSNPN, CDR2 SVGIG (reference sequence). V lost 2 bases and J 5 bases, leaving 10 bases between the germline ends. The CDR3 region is CAWSNTGDQPQHF. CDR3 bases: TGTGCCTGGAGTAATACAGGCGATCAGCCCCAGCATTTT.

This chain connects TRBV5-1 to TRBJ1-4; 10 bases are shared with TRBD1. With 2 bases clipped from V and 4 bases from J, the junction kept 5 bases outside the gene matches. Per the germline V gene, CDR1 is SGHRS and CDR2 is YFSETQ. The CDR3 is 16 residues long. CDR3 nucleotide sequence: TGCGCCAGCAGCTTAGTAGGGGACAGGGGTAATGAAAAACTGTTTTTT. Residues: CASSLVGDRGNEKLFF.

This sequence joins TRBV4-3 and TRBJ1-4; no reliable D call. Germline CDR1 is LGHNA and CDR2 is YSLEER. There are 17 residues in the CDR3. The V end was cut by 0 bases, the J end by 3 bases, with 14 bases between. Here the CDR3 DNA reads TGCGCCAGCAGCCAAGATTGGGCCCACGATTCTAATGAAAAACTGTTTTTT. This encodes CASSQDWAHDSNEKLFF.

CDR3 nucleotide sequence: TGCGCCAGCAGCCCGGGGGTGGTGGGCCTTAGCAATCAGCCCCAGCATTTT. As protein: CASSPGVVGLSNQPQHF. The chain recombines TRBV5-1 with TRBJ1-5; possibly TRBD1 for D (5 bases). The germline CDR1 and CDR2 sequences are SGHRS and YFSETQ. The CDR3 extends over 17 amino acids. V shed 4 bases and J shed 0 bases, with 17 bases lying between them.

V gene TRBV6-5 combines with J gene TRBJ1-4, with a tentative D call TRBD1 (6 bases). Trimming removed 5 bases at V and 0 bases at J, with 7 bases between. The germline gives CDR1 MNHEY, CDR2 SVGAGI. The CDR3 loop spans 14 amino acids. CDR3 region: CASSQGPTNEKLFF. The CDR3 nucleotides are TGTGCCAGCAGTCAGGGGCCAACTAATGAAAAACTGTTTTTT.

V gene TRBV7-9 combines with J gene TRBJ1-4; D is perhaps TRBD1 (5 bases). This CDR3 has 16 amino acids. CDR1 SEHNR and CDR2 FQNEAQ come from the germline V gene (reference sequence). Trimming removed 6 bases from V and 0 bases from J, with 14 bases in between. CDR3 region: CASSRLDSPTNEKLFF. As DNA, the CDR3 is TGTGCCAGCAGTCGCCTCGACAGTCCAACTAATGAAAAACTGTTTTTT.

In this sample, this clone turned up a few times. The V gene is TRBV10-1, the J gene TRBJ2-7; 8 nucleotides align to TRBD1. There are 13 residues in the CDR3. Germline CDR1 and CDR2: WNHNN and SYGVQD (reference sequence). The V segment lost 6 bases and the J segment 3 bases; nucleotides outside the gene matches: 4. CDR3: CASSGDRLYEQYF. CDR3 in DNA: TGCGCCAGCAGCGGGGACAGGCTCTACGAGCAGTACTTC.

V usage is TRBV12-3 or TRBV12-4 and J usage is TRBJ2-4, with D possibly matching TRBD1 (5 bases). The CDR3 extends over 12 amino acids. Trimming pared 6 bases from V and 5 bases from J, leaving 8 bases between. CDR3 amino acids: CASRRGENIQYF. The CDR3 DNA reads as TGTGCCAGCAGAAGGGGTGAAAACATTCAGTACTTC.

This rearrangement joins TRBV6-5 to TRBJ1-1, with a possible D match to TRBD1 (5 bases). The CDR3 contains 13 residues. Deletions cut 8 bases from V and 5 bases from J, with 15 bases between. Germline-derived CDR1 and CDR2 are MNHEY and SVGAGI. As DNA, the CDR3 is TGTGCCAGCTATCCGGCAGGGTGGACTGAAGCTTTCTTT. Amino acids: CASYPAGWTEAFF.

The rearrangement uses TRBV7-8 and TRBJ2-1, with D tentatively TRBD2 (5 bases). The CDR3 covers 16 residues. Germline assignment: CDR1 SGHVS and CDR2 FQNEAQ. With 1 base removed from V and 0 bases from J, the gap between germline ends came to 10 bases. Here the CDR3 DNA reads TGTGCCAGCAGCTTAGGCGACTACATCTCCTACAATGAGCAGTTCTTC. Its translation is CASSLGDYISYNEQFF. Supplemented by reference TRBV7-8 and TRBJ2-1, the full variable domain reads GAGVSQSPRYKVAKRGQDVALRCDPISGHVSLFWYQQALGQGPEFLTYFQNEAQLDKSGLPSDRFFAERPEGSVSTLKIQRTQQEDSAVYLCASSLGDYISYNEQFFGPGTRLTVL.

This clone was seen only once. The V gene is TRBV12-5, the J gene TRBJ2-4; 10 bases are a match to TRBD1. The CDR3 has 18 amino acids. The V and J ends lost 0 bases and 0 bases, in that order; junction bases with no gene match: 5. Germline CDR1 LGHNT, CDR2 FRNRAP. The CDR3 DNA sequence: TGTGCTAGTGGTTTGGTACAGGGGACAGGGGTAGCCAAAAACATTCAGTACTTC. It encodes CASGLVQGTGVAKNIQYF.